The sequence of this TCR beta chain was determined in a study of T cell responses to AZD1222 COVID-19 vaccine. Sequenced by immunoSEQ multiplex PCR; TCRdb stores in-frame clones only, minus some. The profile shows under 100,000 clones, roughly 94% of them singletons. Comments on this clone: Its antigen remains unknown.

Whole-study results and caveats: Seropositive status at baseline applied to only 6 or 7 AZD1222 recipients. Recipients of two AZD1222 doses showed rising Spike-specific TCR breadth and depth. Donors, mostly white British, included more females; clonal diversity was possibly underestimated.

Germline loops: CDR1 LGHDT, CDR2 YNNKEL (reference sequence). The length of the CDR3 is 17 residues. Trimming left V 0 bases short and J 1 base short, with 15 bases between. Specimen: peripheral blood, collected on day 0 of MenACWY control vaccination. This sequence joins TRBV3-1 (or the pseudogene TRBV3-2) and TRBJ1-2; D may be TRBD1 (5 bases). The sequence came from an adult in good health. CDR3 residues: CASSQEGARGINYGYTF. The CDR3 DNA reads TGTGCCAGCAGCCAAGAAGGGGCTAGGGGAATTAACTATGGCTACACCTTC.